This T cell receptor (beta chain) was found in a study of regulatory T cells in long-lasting Graves disease. Overall study findings and caveats: Persistent Graves' patients showed a TCR diversity that was lower than that of newly diagnosed ones.

V dropped 2 bases and J dropped 1 base, with 12 bases sitting between them. Germline-derived CDR1 and CDR2 are SGHRS and YFSETQ. This CDR3 is built from 15 residues. iRepertoire HTBI primers and Arm-PCR of CDR3 regions built TCR beta libraries. TCRdb processed the multiplex PCR reads anew with MiXCR; each CDR3 protein has one entry. The sample has just over 600,000 distinct CDR3 sequences, under 20% seen once. Worth noting for this clonotype: Its antigen remains unknown.

Time point reported: newly diagnosed GD, antithyroid drugs for less than 3 months. TCR sequences were obtained from RNA taken from PBMCs. These data were likewise used in another study, on T cells in Graves' hyperthyroidism and ophthalmopathy. That source reports: Ophthalmopathy got predicted by the model a median around 6.6 months before its onset.

The specimen was peripheral blood mononuclear cells (PBMCs), collected at new diagnosis, from a patient treated with antithyroid drugs. This chain uses TRBV5-1 with TRBJ1-2, with a possible D match to TRBD1 (6 bases). This clonotype was sampled from a woman aged 25 to 39 with Graves disease. The CDR3: CASSFLQGFNYGYTF. CDR3 in DNA: TGCGCCAGCAGCTTCTTACAGGGATTTAACTATGGCTACACCTTC.